This T cell receptor beta chain was obtained from a study of blood T cell repertoires in COVID-19. Original handling: Reference gene primer amplification yielded estimated nucleated cell counts. Clones were read by immunoSEQ multiplex PCR, and TCRdb kept only the in-frame ones, dropping some. V and J calls and clone size are given by that table; D and trimming were obtained from the DNA. The table records some 460,000 clones, approximately 90% of them present only once. This CDR3 is 13 amino acids long. V was trimmed by 6 bases and J by 5 bases, leaving 13 bases between them. Germline values: CDR1 MNHEY, CDR2 SMNVEV (reference sequence).

Sequencing was performed on PBMCs or T cells enriched from blood (not recorded which). This clonotype was obtained from a woman in her late teens or twenties who had recovered from COVID-19. V gene TRBV27 combines with J gene TRBJ2-5, with a tentative D call TRBD1 (5 bases). The CDR3 region has the DNA TGTGCCAGCAGCACCAGGGTGGACGAGACCCAGTACTTC. This translates into CASSTRVDETQYF.